Following are 29 T cell receptor beta chains from one sample sequenced in a study of CD8+CD57+ T cells in acquired aplastic anemia (dated by TCRdb to 2017 to 2018). Expansion of CD8+CD57+ cells had been shown by flow cytometry in the patients chosen for sequencing. Sequencing took place on an Illumina HiSeq 2000. Genomic DNA was used as template for profiling of TCR beta VDJ combinations and CDR3 sequences. TCRdb redid the processing of the public reads, applying fastp at Q25 and MiXCR, and retained in-frame beta chains. Merged by CDR3 protein, the rows form single entries marked with the most common genes and DNA. The sample records just over 200,000 distinct CDR3 sequences, approximately 60% of which are singletons. The top ten hold around 60% of the sample. The sequencing input was sorted CD4+, CD8+, or CD8+CD57+ T cells (not recorded which) from PBMCs. Receptors originate from a human donor with aplastic anemia.

The chain has TRBV12-3 or TRBV12-4 and TRBJ2-7; 10 bases map to TRBD2. CDR3 size: 14 residues. V lost 1 base to trimming and J lost 6 bases; unmatched junction nucleotides: 3. The DNA of the CDR3 is TGTGCCAGCAGTTTAGGGCTAGCGGGAGTCGAGCAGTACTTC. Amino acids: CASSLGLAGVEQYF.

The gene calls are TRBV7-8 and TRBJ1-2, with a weak D call TRBD1 (6 bases). Germline V gives CDR1 SGHVS, CDR2 FQNEAQ. V was trimmed by 2 bases and J by 2 bases, leaving 21 bases between them. The CDR3 is made up of 18 amino acids. CDR3: CASSLSRGPSRFNYGYTF. CDR3 coding DNA: TGTGCCAGCAGCTTAAGCAGGGGCCCATCGAGGTTCAACTATGGCTACACCTTC.

This clonotype was picked up many times. This sequence joins TRBV20-1 and TRBJ2-2, with TRBD2 matching 14 bases. The V gene's germline CDR1 is DFQATT and CDR2 SNEGSKA (reference sequence). V dropped 5 bases and J dropped 0; count of bases not matched to a gene: 8. The length of the CDR3 is 18 residues. In DNA, the CDR3 is TGCAGTGCTCCCGGACTAGCGGGGGGCGCAACGAACACCGGGGAGCTGTTTTTT. Amino acids: CSAPGLAGGATNTGELFF.

This clonotype was observed once. V usage is TRBV20-1 and J usage is TRBJ2-7; 8 bases are shared with TRBD2. The CDR3 is 12 amino acids. Losses at the gene ends were 6 bases for V and 7 bases for J; bases not matched to a gene: 8. CDR1 DFQATT and CDR2 SNEGSKA come from the germline V gene (reference sequence). The CDR3 bases are TGCAGTGCCCTCGGGCGGGGGGTAGAGCAGTACTTC. It codes for CSALGRGVEQYF.

V is TRBV11-3 and J is TRBJ2-1; no reliable D call. Germline V gene lookup returns CDR1 SGHNT and CDR2 YENEEA. This CDR3 is 13 amino acids long. V dropped 4 bases and J dropped 4 bases, with 8 bases sitting between them. CDR3 DNA: TGTGCCAGCAGCTCCCATGCATACAATGAGCAGTTCTTC. Amino acid sequence: CASSSHAYNEQFF.

The rearrangement uses TRBV7-7 and TRBJ2-3; TRBD2 matches at 8 bases. V lost 5 bases to trimming and J lost 7 bases; unmatched junction nucleotides: 8. The CDR3 has 14 amino acids. Per the germline V gene, CDR1 is SSHAT and CDR2 is FNYEAQ (reference sequence). The CDR3 sequence: CASSPAGELHTQYF. DNA of the CDR3: TGTGCCAGCAGCCCAGCGGGAGAGTTGCATACGCAGTATTTT.

This clonotype turned up a few times. The J gene is TRBJ1-1, the V gene TRBV2, with D hard to call. CDR1 and CDR2 from the germline V gene are SNHLY and FYNNEI. The CDR3 runs to 13 residues. The V and J ends lost 2 bases and 0 bases respectively, with 4 bases between them. CDR3 amino acids: CASSERLNTEAFF. In DNA, the CDR3 is TGTGCCAGCAGTGAAAGGCTGAACACTGAAGCTTTCTTT. Drawing the rest from reference TRBV2 and TRBJ1-1, the complete variable domain is EPEVTQTPSHQVTQMGQEVILRCVPISNHLYFYWYRQILGQKVEFLVSFYNNEISEKSEIFDDQFSVERPDGSNFTLKIRSTKLEDSAMYFCASSERLNTEAFFGQGTRLTVV.

V usage is TRBV20-1 and J usage is TRBJ2-2; D remains ambiguous. Germline CDR1 DFQATT, CDR2 SNEGSKA (reference sequence). The V end lost 0 bases, the J end lost 2 bases, and 10 bases lay between the germline ends. CDR3 length: 15 residues. CDR3 DNA sequence: TGCAGTGCTAGAGATGCGGCGAGAAACACCGGGGAGCTGTTTTTT. Amino acid sequence: CSARDAARNTGELFF.

This clonotype was found a few times. The chain has TRBV2 and TRBJ1-1; weak D call: TRBD1 (6 bases). V gave up 4 bases and J gave up 0 bases, with 15 bases separating them. Germline CDR1 reads SNHLY; CDR2 reads FYNNEI. CDR3 length equals 16 residues. The DNA of the CDR3 is TGTGCCAGCAGTGGGACAGAAGAACCACTGAACACTGAAGCTTTCTTT. Its translation: CASSGTEEPLNTEAFF.

This clonotype has ten or more counts. The chain joins TRBV12-3 or TRBV12-4 to TRBJ2-6; 9 bases are a match to TRBD1. V shed 4 bases, J shed 0 bases, and the junction held 1 base outside the gene matches. The CDR3 is made up of 16 amino acids. The CDR3 reads CASSSTGGSGANVLTF. The CDR3 DNA reads TGTGCCAGCAGTTCGACAGGGGGCTCTGGGGCCAACGTCCTGACTTTC.

The table lists this clonotype with a few counts. V and J are TRBV19 and TRBJ1-5; no reliable D call. V lost 1 base and J lost 7, with 5 bases in between. The CDR3 totals 12 residues. The germline CDR1 and CDR2 sequences are LNHDA and SQIVND (reference sequence). CDR3 region: CASSIGRQPQHF. The CDR3 DNA sequence: TGTGCCAGTAGTATAGGTAGGCAGCCCCAGCATTTT.

V gene TRBV2 combines with J gene TRBJ2-1, with TRBD1 identical over 9 bases. Germline V gene lookup returns CDR1 SNHLY and CDR2 FYNNEI. V was clipped by 2 bases and J by 5 bases; unmatched bases: 4. The CDR3 contains 15 residues. The CDR3 here is CASSESGTGNNEQFF. The CDR3 DNA reads TGTGCCAGCAGTGAATCAGGGACAGGGAACAATGAGCAGTTCTTC.

The CDR3, as DNA: TGCAGTGCTATCCCGCAGGCCTCCCTTTACGAGCAGTACTTC. Translated, it gives CSAIPQASLYEQYF. The J gene is TRBJ2-7, the V gene TRBV20-1; D call uncertain. Germline V gene data show CDR1 as DFQATT and CDR2 as SNEGSKA (reference sequence). Trimming left V 4 bases short and J 4 bases short, with 17 bases between. The length of the CDR3 is 14 residues.

The gene calls are TRBV5-1 and TRBJ2-3, with 8 bases identical to TRBD1. V was pared by 0 bases and J by 5 bases, with 5 bases of the junction left unmatched. Germline V gene lookup returns CDR1 SGHRS and CDR2 YFSETQ. The CDR3 contains 15 residues. The CDR3 region is CASSLEGQGEDTQYF. The DNA for the CDR3 is TGCGCCAGCAGCTTGGAAGGACAGGGTGAAGATACGCAGTATTTT.

The rearrangement joins TRBV9 to TRBJ2-2; D remains unclear. V lost 0 bases, J lost 7 bases, and 7 bases lay in between. Germline V gene data show CDR1 as SGDLS and CDR2 as YYNGEE. The CDR3 covers 13 residues. The CDR3, as DNA: TGTGCCAGCAGCGTAGTATTATTCGGGGAGCTGTTTTTT. Protein sequence: CASSVVLFGELFF.

This clonotype appeared a few times. This chain joins TRBV2 and TRBJ1-5; D gene unclear. Germline V gives CDR1 SNHLY, CDR2 FYNNEI. This CDR3 has 12 amino acids. Trimming took 1 base from V and 7 from J, leaving 5 bases between them. The CDR3 nucleotides read TGTGCCAGCAGTGAAGAACGGCAGCCCCAGCATTTT. Amino acids: CASSEERQPQHF.

This clonotype was recorded many times. The rearrangement joins TRBV9 to TRBJ1-1; possible D gene TRBD1, 5 bases. V shed 4 bases and J shed 1 base, with 11 bases lying between them. The germline V gene encodes CDR1 SGDLS and CDR2 YYNGEE. CDR3 length: 14 residues. In nucleotides, the CDR3 is TGTGCCAGCAGCCCGGTTGGGGGGAACACTGAAGCTTTCTTT. Its protein product is CASSPVGGNTEAFF.

V gene TRBV7-3 combines with J gene TRBJ2-1, with D unresolved. The CDR3 is 14 amino acids. Germline CDR1 and CDR2: SGHTA and FQGTGA. Trimming cost V 2 bases and J 2 bases, with 7 bases left between them. As DNA, the CDR3 is TGTGCCAGCAGCTTACAGGCCACCTACAATGAGCAGTTCTTC. Translating gives CASSLQATYNEQFF. Full variable domain (rest looked up from reference TRBV7-3 and TRBJ2-1): GAGVSQTPSNKVTEKGKYVELRCDPISGHTALYWYRQSLGQGPEFLIYFQGTGAADDSGLPNDRFFAVRPEGSVSTLKIQRTERGDSAVYLCASSLQATYNEQFFGPGTRLTVL.

The chain combines TRBV2 with TRBJ2-3; D ambiguous. Germline V gene sequence: CDR1 SNHLY, CDR2 FYNNEI. Trimming shortened V by 4 bases and J by 2 bases, and 10 bases separated the two germline ends. The CDR3 is 14 residues long. The CDR3 is CASSAPAHTDTQYF. The DNA for the CDR3 is TGTGCCAGCAGTGCTCCGGCGCACACAGATACGCAGTATTTT.

This clonotype was detected only a few times. V is TRBV20-1 and J is TRBJ1-1, with no clear D. The germline V and J ends were trimmed by 6 bases and 5 bases, with 1 base remaining between them. Germline assignment: CDR1 DFQATT and CDR2 SNEGSKA (reference sequence). The CDR3 length is 8 residues. CDR3 DNA sequence: TGCAGTGCAACTGAAGCTTTCTTT. Its protein is CSATEAFF.

The J gene is TRBJ2-3, the V gene TRBV19; the match to TRBD2 covers 13 bases. Germline CDR1 and CDR2: LNHDA and SQIVND (reference sequence). With V trimmed by 7 bases and J by 9 bases, 13 bases remained unmatched. CDR3 length equals 16 residues. The CDR3 is CASTLRTSGGTTTQYF. The DNA for the CDR3 is TGTGCCAGTACCCTCCGGACTAGCGGGGGAACGACAACGCAGTATTTT.

The rearrangement uses TRBV29-1 and TRBJ2-5, with D perhaps matching TRBD2 (6 bases). The CDR3 sequence is 13 residues long. The germline V gene has CDR1 SQVTM and CDR2 ANQGSEA. V lost 3 bases, J lost 10 bases, and 18 bases lay in between. In DNA, the CDR3 is TGCAGCGTTGAGCCCACCGGGACTGCGGTCCAGTACTTC. Protein: CSVEPTGTAVQYF.

Of note for this clonotype: The CDR3 carries no conserved terminal phenylalanine or tryptophan, so it likely arises from a read error. V gene TRBV15 combines with J gene TRBJ1-2, with D unclear. The V end was cut by 4 bases, the J end by 3 bases, with 9 bases between. CDR1 is LNHNV and CDR2 is YYDKDF in the germline V gene (reference sequence). This CDR3 contains 13 residues. As DNA, the CDR3 is TGTGCCACCAGCACGGAGAATGACTATGGCTACACCCTT. This sequence encodes CATSTENDYGYTL.

In this sample, this clonotype turned up a few times. The gene calls are TRBV20-1 and TRBJ2-1; D unresolved. This CDR3 spans 12 amino acids. Germline CDR1 DFQATT, CDR2 SNEGSKA (reference sequence). V lost 5 bases and J lost 7, with 12 bases in between. CDR3 nucleotides: TGCAGTGCTTTACTGGATGTAAATGAGCAGTTCTTC. Its protein is CSALLDVNEQFF.

The genes are TRBV29-1 and TRBJ2-1; D uncertain. This CDR3 spans 11 amino acids. The germline V and J ends were trimmed by 5 bases and 7 bases, with 9 bases remaining between them. Germline V lookup: CDR1 SQVTM, CDR2 ANQGSEA. The CDR3 spells CSVMDPNEQFF. Here the CDR3 DNA reads TGCAGCGTTATGGACCCAAATGAGCAGTTCTTC.

This clonotype has only a few counts. This chain joins TRBV25-1 and TRBJ2-3; 13 bases line up with TRBD2. The CDR3 has 17 amino acids. With V trimmed by 3 bases and J by 5 bases, 8 bases remained unmatched. CDR1 is MGHDK and CDR2 is SYGVNS in the germline V gene. The DNA of the CDR3 is TGTGCCAGCAGTGAGCTGGGACTAGCGGGATTGATAGATACGCAGTATTTT. The encoded protein is CASSELGLAGLIDTQYF.

The chain links TRBV2 to TRBJ1-4; 7 bases match TRBD1. CDR1 SNHLY and CDR2 FYNNEI come from the germline V gene. Unmatched junction bases numbered 18, after V lost 6 bases and J lost 8 bases. The CDR3 is 17 residues long. The CDR3 sequence: CASSVGQSLLVGEKLFF. DNA for the CDR3: TGTGCCAGCAGCGTGGGACAGTCCCTCCTTGTCGGAGAAAAACTGTTTTTT. The variable domain in full, with the rest retrieved from reference TRBV2 and TRBJ1-4, is EPEVTQTPSHQVTQMGQEVILRCVPISNHLYFYWYRQILGQKVEFLVSFYNNEISEKSEIFDDQFSVERPDGSNFTLKIRSTKLEDSAMYFCASSVGQSLLVGEKLFFGSGTQLSVL.

The chain carries TRBV29-1 and TRBJ2-1; the D is unclear. V shed 7 bases and J shed 1 base, with 11 bases lying between them. Germline V CDR1 and CDR2: SQVTM, ANQGSEA. The CDR3 consists of 13 residues. The CDR3 sequence is CSATPASYNEQFF. The CDR3 nucleotides read TGCAGCGCAACCCCCGCGTCCTACAATGAGCAGTTCTTC.

This rearrangement joins TRBV20-1 to TRBJ2-7; 8 nucleotides agree with TRBD1. The CDR3 runs to 13 residues. J was trimmed by 6 bases and V by 4 bases; bases with no gene match: 8. Germline CDR1 is DFQATT and CDR2 is SNEGSKA (reference sequence). The DNA of the CDR3 is TGCAGTGCTATGGGACAGGTCTTCTCCGAGCAGTACTTC. It translates to CSAMGQVFSEQYF.